This T cell receptor beta chain was documented in a study of radiation and T cells in renal cell carcinoma. General study points: Top tumor clonotypes rose in blood 2 weeks post-radiation, then contracted.

Time point meaning: blood 2 weeks post-SBRT. Treatment defined: 15 Gy SBRT to primary tumor, nephrectomy 4 weeks later. This renal cell carcinoma was of the clear cell type. Regarding this clone: The antigen is not known.

Here immunoSEQ multiplex PCR was the method, and the copy in TCRdb shows in-frame clones only, minus some. This table holds some 130,000 clones, about 81% found once. The CDR3 spans 14 residues. V lost 4 bases to trimming and J lost 4 bases, with 14 bases between them. The germline gives CDR1 LNHNV, CDR2 YYDKDF (reference sequence). The source was blood, collected from a patient whose treatment included radiotherapy and nephrectomy. The chain joins TRBV15 to TRBJ2-7; D gene unclear. The clonotype comes from a woman aged 55-75 years with renal cell carcinoma. The CDR3 DNA sequence: TGTGCCACCAGCAAGCGTTTTGGGTTATACGAGCAGTACTTC. This gives the protein CATSKRFGLYEQYF.